This T cell receptor (beta chain) is from a study of T cell responses to AZD1222 COVID-19 vaccine. Study-wide points: Most donors were white British, females outnumbered males, and clonal diversity was possibly underestimated. Increases in Spike-specific TCR breadth and depth were seen after two AZD1222 doses. Spike-spanning, vaccine-associated CD4 TCRs were dominant at 160-218 and 743-854. Baseline testing showed seropositivity in only six AZD1222 recipients.

Profiling relied on immunoSEQ multiplex PCR, and the TCRdb table lists in-frame clones only, not all of them. The sample consists of 98,000 or so clones, 84% of them appearing once. The sample holds one count of this clone. What it recognizes is unknown. This CDR3 comprises 11 residues. Trimming took off 8 bases at V and 6 bases at J, with 11 bases between the two ends. CDR1 is MNHEY, CDR2 SVGAGI, per germline. Here the sequenced sample was peripheral blood, taken 28 days after the second AZD1222 dose. The J gene is TRBJ2-7, the V gene TRBV6-5; D is ambiguous. The receptor was derived from an adult who received the AZD1222 COVID-19 vaccine. The CDR3 sequence: CASQWSGEQYF. The CDR3 DNA reads TGTGCCAGCCAGTGGTCCGGCGAGCAGTACTTC.